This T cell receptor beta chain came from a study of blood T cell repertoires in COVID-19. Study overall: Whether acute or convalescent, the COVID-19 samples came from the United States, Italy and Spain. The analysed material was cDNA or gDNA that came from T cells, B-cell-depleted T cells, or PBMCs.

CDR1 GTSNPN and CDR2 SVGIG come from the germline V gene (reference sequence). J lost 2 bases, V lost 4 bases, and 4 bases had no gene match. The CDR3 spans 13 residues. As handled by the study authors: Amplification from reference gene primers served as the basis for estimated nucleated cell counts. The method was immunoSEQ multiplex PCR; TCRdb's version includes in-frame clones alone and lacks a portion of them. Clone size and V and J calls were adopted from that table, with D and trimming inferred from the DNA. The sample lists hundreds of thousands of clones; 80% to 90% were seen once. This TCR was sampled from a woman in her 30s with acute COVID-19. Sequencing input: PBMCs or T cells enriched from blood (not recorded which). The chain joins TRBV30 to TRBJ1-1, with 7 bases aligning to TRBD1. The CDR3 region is CAWMTGINTEAFF. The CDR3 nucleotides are TGTGCCTGGATGACAGGGATCAACACTGAAGCTTTCTTT.